The T cell receptor beta chain described here comes from a study of cytomegalovirus exposure and HLA in healthy donors. This PCR relied on a set of 60 Vbeta primers and 13 Jbeta primers. Generated by immunoSEQ multiplex PCR, the TCRdb table keeps only in-frame clones and is missing some. The profile covers some 160,000 clones, with around 80% appearing a single time and about 6.3% taken by the ten largest. CDR1 and CDR2 from the germline V gene are MNHEY and SVGAGI. CDR3 length: 12 amino acids. Deletions cut 5 bases from V and 11 bases from J, with 15 bases between. The chain joins TRBV6-5 to TRBJ2-5; D uncertain. This receptor was obtained from a male donor in good health and CMV-seropositive. Sequencing was performed on PBMCs. The CDR3 protein is CASSRETGLQYF. The CDR3 DNA follows: TGTGCCAGCAGTCGTGAGACTGGTCTACAGTACTTC.